This T cell receptor beta chain was sequenced during a study of OX40 agonist ivuxolimab in advanced cancers. Per the germline V gene, CDR1 is WSHSY and CDR2 is SAAADI. The V segment lost 6 bases and the J segment 2 bases; nucleotides outside the gene matches: 7. The CDR3 spans 14 residues. Some clones are missing from TCRdb's copy, which holds only in-frame ones; the method was immunoSEQ multiplex PCR. The sample records tens of thousands of clones, approximately 89% being singletons. J is TRBJ2-7 and V is TRBV10-2; TRBD1 agrees at 7 bases. The sample was CD4+ or CD8+ T cells sorted from blood, taken in a trial of the OX40 agonist ivuxolimab. The origin of this receptor is an adult with an advanced solid tumor such as melanoma, head and neck, liver or kidney cancer. In nucleotides, the CDR3 is TGCGCCAGCAGGTTACAGGGGTCTGCCTACGAGCAGTACTTC. Translated, it gives CASRLQGSAYEQYF.